This T cell receptor beta chain was sequenced during a study of blood T cell repertoires in COVID-19. Overall study: Acute and convalescent COVID-19 samples came from the United States, Italy and Spain. PBMCs, B-cell-depleted T cells, or T cells provided the cDNA or gDNA that made up the material.

CDR3 length equals 15 residues. Per the germline V gene, CDR1 is ENHRY and CDR2 is SYGVKD. V lost 3 bases and J 7 bases, leaving 13 bases between the germline ends. Per the authors' pipeline: Amplification of reference gene primers provided the estimated nucleated cell counts. Profiled with immunoSEQ multiplex PCR; TCRdb holds only in-frame clones, not every one. D and trimming come from the DNA, and the V and J calls and clone size come from that table. The data show approximately 50,000 clones, with just over 85% seen just once and just under 3% held by the top ten. The genes are TRBV10-3 and TRBJ1-6, with a tentative D call TRBD1 (5 bases). The receptor was derived from a woman of 80 years or more with acute or convalescent COVID-19. Specimen: peripheral blood. The CDR3 nucleotides read TGTGCCATCAGTGAAGGCAGGGAAGGAAATTCACCCCTCCACTTT. As protein: CAISEGREGNSPLHF.